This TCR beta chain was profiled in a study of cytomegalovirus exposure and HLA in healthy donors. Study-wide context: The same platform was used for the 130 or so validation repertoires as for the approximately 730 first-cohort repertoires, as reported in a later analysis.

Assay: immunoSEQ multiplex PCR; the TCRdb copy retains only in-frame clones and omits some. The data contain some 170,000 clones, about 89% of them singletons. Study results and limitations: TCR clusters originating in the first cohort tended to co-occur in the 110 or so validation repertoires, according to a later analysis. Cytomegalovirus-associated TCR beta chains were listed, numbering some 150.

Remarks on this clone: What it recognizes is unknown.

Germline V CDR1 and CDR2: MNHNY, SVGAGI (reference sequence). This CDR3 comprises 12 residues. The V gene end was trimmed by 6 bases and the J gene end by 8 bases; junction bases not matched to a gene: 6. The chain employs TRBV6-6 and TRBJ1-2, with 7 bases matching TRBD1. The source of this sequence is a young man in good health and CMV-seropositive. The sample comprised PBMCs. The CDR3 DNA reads TGTGCCAGCAGCACGACAGGGATCGGCTACACCTTC. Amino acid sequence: CASSTTGIGYTF.